A single T cell receptor beta chain is shown here with its context. As processed by the authors: Estimation of nucleated cell counts relied on the amplification of reference gene primers. Sequencing was performed with immunoSEQ multiplex PCR; in TCRdb, only in-frame clones are kept and a portion is missing. D and trimming come from the DNA, and the V and J calls and clone size come from that table. The table records roughly 150,000 clones, approximately 78% of them present only once. The V segment lost 10 bases and the J segment 7 bases; nucleotides outside the gene matches: 9. The length of the CDR3 is 13 residues. Germline lookup yields CDR1 SNHLY and CDR2 FYNNEI. The data belong to a study of blood T cell repertoires in COVID-19.

This receptor was taken from a woman aged 45-59 years who had recovered from COVID-19. This rearrangement joins TRBV2 to TRBJ2-2, with 7 bases matching TRBD1. Sequences were obtained from PBMCs or T cells enriched from blood (not recorded which). The CDR3 region has the DNA TGTGCCAACGACAGGGTAGAGGGCGGGGAGCTGTTTTTT. Protein sequence: CANDRVEGGELFF.